One sample yielded the 18 T cell receptor beta chains listed below, sequenced in a study of CD8+ T cells in alopecia areata (dated by TCRdb to the late 2010s). The time point label of this sample denotes: around 26 weeks on oral tofacitinib. According to the study, the label for this sample's treatment or condition signals: oral pan-JAK inhibitor, 5-10 mg twice daily. The library was obtained by the immunoSEQ multiplex PCR assay. RNA was extracted from all samples and reverse transcribed into cDNA, which served as template for TCR sequencing. TCRdb took over this immuneACCESS table, retaining in-frame rearrangements with V and J assigned. Such tables are incomplete; in checked studies, under half of the missing clones stem from an unresolved V gene, and the remainder is unexplained. The sample table holds roughly 190,000 clones, of which 60% were seen once. The top ten constitute 0.85% to 1.3% of the sample.

The sequencing used CD4+ T cells sorted from blood, collected at week 24, from a patient treated with tofacitinib. The receptors shown here come from a human donor with alopecia areata.

The chain carries TRBV4-3 and TRBJ2-7; D gene uncertain. Per germline, CDR1 LGHNA and CDR2 YSLEER. Between the trimmed V and J ends, which lost 4 bases and 0 bases, there was a span of 1 base. The CDR3 has 11 amino acids. CDR3 sequence: CASSPSYEQYF. In DNA form, the CDR3 reads TGCGCCAGCAGCCCCTCCTACGAGCAGTACTTC.

Only a few counts were recorded for this clone. V and J are TRBV20-1 and TRBJ2-5; D is unclear. The V gene lost 0 bases and the J gene lost 5 bases, with 4 bases spanning the gap. This CDR3 is built from 11 residues. Germline V gene sequence: CDR1 DFQATT, CDR2 SNEGSKA (reference sequence). The CDR3: CSARDGETQYF. CDR3 nucleotides: TGCAGTGCTAGAGATGGGGAGACCCAGTACTTC.

This clone was recorded once. The rearrangement uses TRBV27 and TRBJ1-6; maybe TRBD1 (6 bases). The germline V gene encodes CDR1 MNHEY and CDR2 SMNVEV (reference sequence). CDR3 length equals 12 residues. Between the trimmed V and J ends, which lost 8 bases and 17 bases, there was a span of 19 bases. CDR3 DNA sequence: TGTGCCAGCGGCATACCAGGGGTTAATTTCCACTTT. Its protein is CASGIPGVNFHF.

This clone appeared many times. The chain couples TRBV27 to TRBJ2-1, with D hard to call. The CDR3 runs 13 residues. CDR1 and CDR2 from the germline V gene are MNHEY and SMNVEV (reference sequence). V was cut by 6 bases and J by 1 base, with 7 bases left in between. CDR3 nucleotide sequence: TGTGCCAGCAGCAGCCAATCCTACAATGAGCAGTTCTTC. This gives the protein CASSSQSYNEQFF.

This clone has just a few counts. V and J are TRBV14 and TRBJ2-7; the D gene is possibly TRBD1 (6 bases). CDR3 size: 12 residues. Germline assignment: CDR1 SGHDN and CDR2 FVKESK. V lost 1 base and J lost 7, with 8 bases in between. The CDR3 loop is CASSQAGVEQYF. The CDR3 DNA follows: TGTGCCAGCAGCCAAGCAGGGGTAGAGCAGTACTTC.

CDR3 sequence reads: CASSDSDSIGGTDTQYF. CDR3 sequence (DNA): TGTGCCAGCAGTGATTCGGACAGCATTGGTGGCACAGATACGCAGTATTTT. The chain uses TRBV25-1 and TRBJ2-3; the D gene is possibly TRBD1 (6 bases). Germline V gives CDR1 MGHDK, CDR2 SYGVNS. The CDR3 loop spans 17 amino acids. Trimming took off 3 bases at V and 1 base at J, with 17 bases between the two ends.

The CDR3 reads CASSSAGTDYGYTF. The CDR3 DNA is TGTGCCAGCAGTTCCGCCGGGACAGACTATGGCTACACCTTC. V usage is TRBV6-6 and J usage is TRBJ1-2, with 7 bases lining up with TRBD1. The ends lost 4 bases at V and 3 bases at J; junction bases unmatched: 5. CDR3 length: 14 amino acids. Germline assignment: CDR1 MNHNY and CDR2 SVGAGI (reference sequence).

Written as DNA, the CDR3 is TGCAGCGCCGCCACAGGGGCCCCTGGAAACACCATATATTTT. Amino acids: CSAATGAPGNTIYF. This chain links TRBV29-1 with TRBJ1-3; 7 bases line up with TRBD1. CDR1 is SQVTM and CDR2 is ANQGSEA in the germline V gene. This CDR3 spans 14 amino acids. The junction had 8 bases not matched to a gene; V was cut back by 7 bases and J by 2 bases.

This clone was found a few times. This CDR3 is CSVQTGGYGYTF. DNA for the CDR3: TGCAGCGTACAGACAGGGGGATACGGCTACACCTTC. The chain couples TRBV29-1 to TRBJ1-2, with TRBD1 matching over 9 bases. Trimming at V came to 6 bases and at J to 8 bases, leaving 7 bases not matched to a gene. Germline lookup yields CDR1 SQVTM and CDR2 ANQGSEA. CDR3 length equals 12 residues.

The rearrangement links TRBV6-5 to TRBJ1-4; D remains ambiguous. The CDR3 spans 13 residues. V was pared by 0 bases and J by 8 bases, with 7 bases between. Germline V gene sequence: CDR1 MNHEY, CDR2 SVGAGI. The CDR3 loop is CASSYSPGEKLFF. DNA of the CDR3: TGTGCCAGCAGTTACTCTCCGGGGGAAAAACTGTTTTTT.

The V and J genes are TRBV29-1 and TRBJ2-7, with a weak D call TRBD1 (5 bases). This CDR3 contains 12 residues. The V and J ends lost 7 bases and 3 bases respectively, with 13 bases between them. Germline CDR1 and CDR2: SQVTM and ANQGSEA. The CDR3 is CSASGPIYEQYF. CDR3 sequence (DNA): TGCAGCGCATCAGGGCCCATCTACGAGCAGTACTTC.

The sample holds one count of this clone. The rearrangement joins TRBV30 to TRBJ1-6; 8 bases line up with TRBD1. V lost 8 bases and J lost 9; bases outside the gene matches: 12. The CDR3 is made up of 14 amino acids. The V gene's germline CDR1 is GTSNPN and CDR2 SVGIG (reference sequence). CDR3 in amino acids: CAGPTGVASSPLHF. CDR3 DNA sequence: TGTGCCGGTCCGACAGGGGTTGCCAGTTCACCCCTCCACTTT.

This chain uses TRBV4-3 with TRBJ1-1; D is unclear. Trimming shortened V by 4 bases and J by 5 bases, and 11 bases separated the two germline ends. Germline CDR1 is LGHNA and CDR2 is YSLEER. CDR3 length equals 13 residues. Here the CDR3 DNA reads TGCGCCAGCAGCCTTGAGTGGCGGACTGAAGCTTTCTTT. Its translation is CASSLEWRTEAFF.

The rearrangement uses TRBV2 and TRBJ2-6, with D uncertain. The germline CDR1 and CDR2 sequences are SNHLY and FYNNEI. Trimming took 6 bases from V and 6 from J, leaving 9 bases between them. The CDR3 sequence is 13 residues long. The CDR3: CASSSLTANVLTF. In nucleotides, the CDR3 is TGTGCCAGCAGCTCGCTAACGGCCAACGTCCTGACTTTC. Drawing the rest from reference TRBV2 and TRBJ2-6, the complete variable domain is EPEVTQTPSHQVTQMGQEVILRCVPISNHLYFYWYRQILGQKVEFLVSFYNNEISEKSEIFDDQFSVERPDGSNFTLKIRSTKLEDSAMYFCASSSLTANVLTFGAGSRLTVL.

This clone has a handful of counts. The rearrangement uses TRBV2 and TRBJ1-1; D call uncertain. Between the trimmed V and J ends, which lost 0 bases and 9 bases, there was a span of 11 bases. Germline assignment: CDR1 SNHLY and CDR2 FYNNEI. The CDR3 covers 13 residues. CDR3 in DNA: TGTGCCAGCAGTGAAGCGCAAGGAAATCAAGCTTTCTTT. This gives the protein CASSEAQGNQAFF.

The chain has TRBV27 and TRBJ2-5; D possibly corresponds to TRBD1 (8 bases). CDR1 MNHEY and CDR2 SMNVEV come from the germline V gene (reference sequence). V was pared by 6 bases and J by 5 bases, with 16 bases between. The CDR3 totals 14 residues. In DNA form, the CDR3 reads TGTGCCAGCAGCAAACAGGGGGGGTGGGAGACCCAGTACTTC. Its translation is CASSKQGGWETQYF.

This chain joins TRBV2 and TRBJ2-2, with 8 nucleotides matching TRBD2. V dropped 5 bases and J dropped 2; count of bases not matched to a gene: 4. This CDR3 spans 15 amino acids. Germline CDR1 and CDR2: SNHLY and FYNNEI. Here the CDR3 DNA reads TGTGCCAGCAGTCTACTAGCGGTTAACACCGGGGAGCTGTTTTTT. Its translation: CASSLLAVNTGELFF. Looking up the rest from reference TRBV2 and TRBJ2-2 gives the full variable domain: EPEVTQTPSHQVTQMGQEVILRCVPISNHLYFYWYRQILGQKVEFLVSFYNNEISEKSEIFDDQFSVERPDGSNFTLKIRSTKLEDSAMYFCASSLLAVNTGELFFGEGSRLTVL.

The genes are TRBV29-1 and TRBJ2-7; D is perhaps TRBD1 (6 bases). CDR1 and CDR2 (germline): SQVTM, ANQGSEA. The CDR3 has 15 amino acids. Deletions cut 6 bases from V and 2 bases from J, with 20 bases between. DNA of the CDR3: TGCAGCGTCCAGAAGGGAACCAGGGGAACCTACGAGCAGTACTTC. This codes for CSVQKGTRGTYEQYF.